Below, one T cell receptor beta chain is given with its context. No antigen is known for it. Using immunoSEQ multiplex PCR, the repertoire was profiled, and TCRdb retains in-frame clones only, with some absent. This sample has 15,000 or so clones; approximately 63% occur once, and the top ten carry roughly 16%. The V segment lost 0 bases and the J segment 5 bases; nucleotides outside the gene matches: 5. This CDR3 spans 17 amino acids. CDR1 and CDR2 from the germline V gene are SEHNR and FQNEAQ (reference sequence). The data derive from a study of CD4+ T cells in melanoma. Study-wide findings and caveats: CD8+ T cell, macrophage and B cell function reportedly correlated with neoantigen-specific CD4+ T cells.

This TCR derives from a human donor with melanoma. The sequenced sample was cells from a culture (not recorded whether cultured in vitro). The rearrangement links TRBV7-9 to TRBJ2-3; the match to TRBD2 covers 13 bases. The CDR3 here is CASSLAGLAGAGDTQYF. The CDR3 nucleotides are TGTGCCAGCAGCTTAGCCGGACTAGCGGGGGCGGGAGATACGCAGTATTTT. Together with reference TRBV7-9 and TRBJ2-3, the CDR3 gives the full variable domain: DTGVSQNPRHKITKRGQNVTFRCDPISEHNRLYWYRQTLGQGPEFLTYFQNEAQLEKSRLLSDRFSAERPKGSFSTLEIQRTEQGDSAMYLCASSLAGLAGAGDTQYFGPGTRLTVL.